These 22 T cell receptor beta chains were all obtained from the same sample, sequenced in a study of T cell responses to AZD1222 COVID-19 vaccine. The repertoire was sequenced with immunoSEQ multiplex PCR; TCRdb's copy has only in-frame clones and lacks some. The table records about 110,000 clones, just under 95% of them present only once. The material sequenced was peripheral blood, taken on day 0 of AZD1222 vaccination. The receptor source for this set is an adult in good health.

J is TRBJ1-1 and V is TRBV11-3; no clear D. V was clipped by 2 bases and J by 1 base, with 5 bases between them. CDR3 size: 13 residues. CDR1 is SGHNT and CDR2 is YENEEA in the germline V gene. The CDR3 coding sequence is TGTGCCAGCAGCTTACAGGAGAACACTGAAGCTTTCTTT. Its translation: CASSLQENTEAFF.

The rearrangement uses TRBV6-5 and TRBJ1-6; 7 bases match TRBD1. The CDR3 sequence is 15 residues long. Germline V lookup: CDR1 MNHEY, CDR2 SVGAGI. With 0 bases clipped from V and 9 bases from J, the junction kept 5 bases outside the gene matches. CDR3 coding DNA: TGTGCCAGCAGTTACTCGTACCCAGGGGGTTCACCCCTCCACTTT. Amino acid sequence: CASSYSYPGGSPLHF.

The chain joins TRBV30 to TRBJ2-5, with 7 bases identical to TRBD1. V dropped 2 bases and J dropped 4; count of bases not matched to a gene: 4. Germline lookup yields CDR1 GTSNPN and CDR2 SVGIG (reference sequence). The CDR3 consists of 13 residues. CDR3 nucleotide sequence: TGTGCCTGGAGTTGGGACAGCCTAGAGACCCAGTACTTC. Amino acids: CAWSWDSLETQYF.

The chain recombines TRBV5-6 with TRBJ1-1, with a weak D call TRBD1 (6 bases). CDR1 and CDR2 from the germline V gene are SGHDT and YYEEEE. The V and J ends lost 1 base and 0 bases respectively, with 10 bases between them. This CDR3 is 15 amino acids long. CDR3 residues: CASSLSTGLNTEAFF. CDR3 sequence (DNA): TGTGCCAGCAGCTTGTCTACAGGGTTGAACACTGAAGCTTTCTTT.

This chain links TRBV10-1 with TRBJ2-3, with 10 bases identical to TRBD1. CDR1 and CDR2 from the germline V gene are WNHNN and SYGVQD (reference sequence). The CDR3 runs to 17 residues. With 3 bases clipped from V and 4 bases from J, the junction kept 10 bases outside the gene matches. CDR3 nucleotides: TGCGCCAGCAGTGACGGGGGGACAGGGGCCCGCGCAGATACGCAGTATTTT. Amino acid sequence: CASSDGGTGARADTQYF.

V is TRBV27 and J is TRBJ2-3; D not resolved. The CDR3 consists of 15 residues. Trimming pared 4 bases from V and 0 bases from J, leaving 11 bases between. The germline V gene encodes CDR1 MNHEY and CDR2 SMNVEV (reference sequence). DNA of the CDR3: TGTGCCAGCAGTTCTCGACCCCAAAGCACAGATACGCAGTATTTT. The encoded protein is CASSSRPQSTDTQYF.

The V gene is TRBV4-1, the J gene TRBJ1-6, with D unclear. Looked up from germline, CDR1 is MGHRA and CDR2 is YSYEKL. With 4 bases removed from V and 8 bases from J, the gap between germline ends came to 18 bases. There are 16 residues in the CDR3. The CDR3 is CASSLGRSERDSPLHF. In DNA, the CDR3 is TGCGCCAGCAGCCTCGGACGTTCAGAGAGAGATTCACCCCTCCACTTT.

V and J are TRBV2 and TRBJ1-6; D is uncertain. Germline CDR1 and CDR2: SNHLY and FYNNEI. The germline V and J ends were trimmed by 3 bases and 0 bases, with 6 bases remaining between them. This CDR3 is built from 15 residues. The CDR3 protein is CASSETSSYNSPLHF. The DNA of the CDR3 is TGTGCCAGCAGTGAGACGAGCTCCTATAATTCACCCCTCCACTTT. Looking up the rest from reference TRBV2 and TRBJ1-6 gives the full variable domain: EPEVTQTPSHQVTQMGQEVILRCVPISNHLYFYWYRQILGQKVEFLVSFYNNEISEKSEIFDDQFSVERPDGSNFTLKIRSTKLEDSAMYFCASSETSSYNSPLHFGNGTRLTVT.

The V call is TRBV14, the J call TRBJ1-1; D is unclear. V lost 3 bases to trimming and J lost 4 bases, with 6 bases between them. Germline values: CDR1 SGHDN, CDR2 FVKESK. The CDR3 is 12 amino acids. This chain's CDR3 is CASSHQFTEAFF. The CDR3 coding sequence is TGTGCCAGCAGCCATCAATTCACTGAAGCTTTCTTT. The full variable domain, completed using reference TRBV14 and TRBJ1-1, is EAGVTQFPSHSVIEKGQTVTLRCDPISGHDNLYWYRRVMGKEIKFLLHFVKESKQDESGMPNNRFLAERTGGTYSTLKVQPAELEDSGVYFCASSHQFTEAFFGQGTRLTVV.

The chain has TRBV4-2 and TRBJ1-2; 7 bases agree with TRBD1. Germline CDR1 and CDR2: LGHNA and YNFKEQ. Trimming removed 2 bases from V and 5 bases from J; junction bases left unmatched: 14. The CDR3 runs to 17 residues. The CDR3 region is CASSQPWGTVRFYGYTF. The CDR3 nucleotides are TGTGCCAGCAGCCAACCATGGGGGACAGTTAGATTTTATGGCTACACCTTC.

The chain uses TRBV29-1 and TRBJ1-3; 7 nucleotides match TRBD1. Trimming at V came to 7 bases and at J to 4 bases, leaving 7 bases not matched to a gene. CDR1 is SQVTM, CDR2 ANQGSEA, per germline. The CDR3 has 13 amino acids. CDR3 sequence (DNA): TGCAGCGCAAAACAGGGGTCCGGAAACACCATATATTTT. It is translated as CSAKQGSGNTIYF.

This rearrangement joins TRBV15 to TRBJ2-1, with D maybe TRBD2 (6 bases). This CDR3 region has 14 residues. Germline V lookup: CDR1 LNHNV, CDR2 YYDKDF (reference sequence). V gave up 4 bases and J gave up 8 bases, with 15 bases separating them. CDR3 sequence reads: CATSTVGGEDEQFF. The DNA of the CDR3 is TGTGCCACCAGCACTGTAGGAGGGGAAGATGAGCAGTTCTTC.

The CDR3 DNA reads TGTGCCATCAGTGAGTCCAAGGACAGGGTCACTGAAGCTTTCTTT. Translated: CAISESKDRVTEAFF. The chain carries TRBV10-3 and TRBJ1-1; TRBD1 agrees at 8 bases. With 0 bases clipped from V and 4 bases from J, the junction kept 4 bases outside the gene matches. Looked up from germline, CDR1 is ENHRY and CDR2 is SYGVKD. The CDR3 loop spans 15 amino acids.

This chain uses TRBV13 with TRBJ2-3; 9 bases align to TRBD2. The CDR3 is 16 residues long. Germline assignment: CDR1 PRHDT and CDR2 FYEKMQ (reference sequence). The junction had 8 bases not matched to a gene; V was cut back by 5 bases and J by 2 bases. The chain's CDR3 is CASSPSERGATDTQYF. The CDR3 DNA follows: TGTGCCAGCAGCCCGAGCGAGCGGGGGGCCACAGATACGCAGTATTTT.

V usage is TRBV5-4 and J usage is TRBJ2-1; D remains ambiguous. V was shortened by 0 bases and J by 5 bases, with 12 bases between the two germline ends. The CDR3 runs to 15 residues. CDR1 and CDR2 from the germline V gene are SGHNT and YYREEE (reference sequence). Here the CDR3 DNA reads TGTGCCAGCAGCTTGGCCGGAAGTCCAAACAATGAGCAGTTCTTC. Amino acids: CASSLAGSPNNEQFF.

V and J are TRBV19 and TRBJ1-1, with TRBD1 matching over 9 bases. Germline CDR1 and CDR2: LNHDA and SQIVND (reference sequence). The CDR3 has 16 amino acids. V shed 3 bases and J 4 bases; nucleotides not matched to a gene: 9. The CDR3 bases are TGTGCCAGTAGTATCCTGGACAGGGGTGGAGGCACTGAAGCTTTCTTT. Amino acids: CASSILDRGGGTEAFF.

This clone was detected only once. The chain is built from TRBV14 and TRBJ1-1; D is undetermined. The germline CDR1 and CDR2 sequences are SGHDN and FVKESK. The CDR3 spans 11 residues. V was pared by 3 bases and J by 7 bases, with 6 bases between. The CDR3 sequence: CASSQRVEAFF. CDR3 DNA sequence: TGTGCCAGCAGCCAGAGGGTTGAAGCTTTCTTT.

The chain combines TRBV4-2 with TRBJ2-2, with D unclear. Germline loops: CDR1 LGHNA, CDR2 YNFKEQ. The CDR3 has 16 amino acids. V was clipped by 0 bases and J by 4 bases, with 12 bases between them. The CDR3 sequence is CASSQDRQLLTGELFF. Here the CDR3 DNA reads TGTGCCAGCAGCCAAGACAGGCAGCTTCTCACCGGGGAGCTGTTTTTT.

The chain carries TRBV7-2 and TRBJ2-5; 12 positions agree with TRBD2. J gave up 4 bases and V 5 bases, and 5 bases lay outside the gene matches. The CDR3 contains 15 residues. Germline-derived CDR1 and CDR2 are SGHTA and FQGNSA. The DNA of the CDR3 is TGTGCCAGCAGCCACGGACTAGCGGGGTTAGAGACCCAGTACTTC. Protein product: CASSHGLAGLETQYF.

The chain uses TRBV5-4 and TRBJ1-2; D possibly corresponds to TRBD1 (6 bases). The CDR3 contains 12 residues. Trimming removed 5 bases at V and 7 bases at J, with 12 bases between. The germline CDR1 and CDR2 sequences are SGHNT and YYREEE (reference sequence). CDR3 nucleotides: TGTGCCAGCAGACTAAACAGGGCTGGCTACACCTTC. This gives the protein CASRLNRAGYTF.

The chain has TRBV7-8 and TRBJ2-2; perhaps TRBD1 as D (5 bases). V was shortened by 3 bases and J by 0 bases, with 11 bases between the two germline ends. This CDR3 is 16 amino acids long. CDR1 is SGHVS, CDR2 FQNEAQ, per germline. CDR3 amino acids: CASSFRQPSNTGELFF. In nucleotides, the CDR3 is TGTGCCAGCAGCTTCAGACAGCCATCGAACACCGGGGAGCTGTTTTTT.

This sequence joins TRBV4-1 and TRBJ2-1; TRBD2 agrees at 8 bases. V gave up 2 bases and J gave up 2 bases; unmatched junction bases: 5. Per the germline V gene, CDR1 is MGHRA and CDR2 is YSYEKL. The CDR3 is made up of 16 amino acids. This chain's CDR3 is CASSQPGTRAYNEQFF. The CDR3 DNA sequence: TGCGCCAGCAGCCAACCCGGGACTAGAGCCTACAATGAGCAGTTCTTC.